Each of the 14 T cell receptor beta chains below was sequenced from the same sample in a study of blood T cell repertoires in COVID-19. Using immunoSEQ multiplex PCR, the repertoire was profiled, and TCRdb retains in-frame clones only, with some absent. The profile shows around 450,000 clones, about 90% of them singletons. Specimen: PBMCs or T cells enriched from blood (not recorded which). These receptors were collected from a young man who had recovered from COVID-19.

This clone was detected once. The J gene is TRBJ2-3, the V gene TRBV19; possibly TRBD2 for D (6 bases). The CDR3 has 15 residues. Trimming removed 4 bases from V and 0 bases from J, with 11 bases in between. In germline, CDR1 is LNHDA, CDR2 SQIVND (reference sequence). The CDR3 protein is CASSKLAASTDTQYF. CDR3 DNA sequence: TGTGCCAGTAGTAAACTAGCAGCCAGCACAGATACGCAGTATTTT. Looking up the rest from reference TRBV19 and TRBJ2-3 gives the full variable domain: DGGITQSPKYLFRKEGQNVTLSCEQNLNHDAMYWYRQDPGQGLRLIYYSQIVNDFQKGDIAEGYSVSREKKESFPLTVTSAQKNPTAFYLCASSKLAASTDTQYFGPGTRLTVL.

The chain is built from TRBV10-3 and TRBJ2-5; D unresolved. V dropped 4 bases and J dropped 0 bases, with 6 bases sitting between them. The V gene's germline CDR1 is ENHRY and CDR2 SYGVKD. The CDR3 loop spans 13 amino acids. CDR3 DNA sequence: TGTGCCATCAGTGGCGGCAACCAAGAGACCCAGTACTTC. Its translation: CAISGGNQETQYF.

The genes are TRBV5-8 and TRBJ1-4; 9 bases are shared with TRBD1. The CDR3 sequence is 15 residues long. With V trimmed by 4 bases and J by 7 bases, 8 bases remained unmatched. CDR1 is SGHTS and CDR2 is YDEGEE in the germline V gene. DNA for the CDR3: TGTGCCAGCAGCCCGGGGGACAGGGAACGTGAAAAACTGTTTTTT. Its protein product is CASSPGDREREKLFF.

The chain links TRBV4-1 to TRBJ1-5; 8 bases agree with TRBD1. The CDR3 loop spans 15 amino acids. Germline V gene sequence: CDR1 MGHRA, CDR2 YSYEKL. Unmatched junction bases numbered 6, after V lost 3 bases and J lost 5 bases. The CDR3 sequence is CASSHWTGIDQPQHF. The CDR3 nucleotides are TGCGCCAGCAGCCATTGGACAGGGATCGATCAGCCCCAGCATTTT.

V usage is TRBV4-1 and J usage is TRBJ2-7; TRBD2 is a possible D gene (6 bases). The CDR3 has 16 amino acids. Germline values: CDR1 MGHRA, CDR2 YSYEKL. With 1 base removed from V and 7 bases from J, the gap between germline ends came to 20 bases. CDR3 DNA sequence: TGCGCCAGCAGCCAAGTCCCGGGACTGGGAGGTGGAGAGCAGTACTTC. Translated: CASSQVPGLGGGEQYF.

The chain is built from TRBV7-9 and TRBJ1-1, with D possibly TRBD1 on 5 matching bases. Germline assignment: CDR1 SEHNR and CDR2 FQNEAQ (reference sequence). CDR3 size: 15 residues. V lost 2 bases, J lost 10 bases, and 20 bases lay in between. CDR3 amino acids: CASSLKGGREGRAFF. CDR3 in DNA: TGTGCCAGCAGCTTAAAAGGAGGCAGGGAGGGGAGAGCTTTCTTT.

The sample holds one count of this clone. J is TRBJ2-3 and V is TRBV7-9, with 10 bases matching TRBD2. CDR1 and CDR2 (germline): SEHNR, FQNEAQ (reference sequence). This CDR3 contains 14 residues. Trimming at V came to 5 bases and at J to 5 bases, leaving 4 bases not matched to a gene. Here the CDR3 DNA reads TGTGCCAGCAGCCGTCCTAGCGGGGGAGATACGCAGTATTTT. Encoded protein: CASSRPSGGDTQYF. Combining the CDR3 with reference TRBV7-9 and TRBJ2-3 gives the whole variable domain DTGVSQNPRHKITKRGQNVTFRCDPISEHNRLYWYRQTLGQGPEFLTYFQNEAQLEKSRLLSDRFSAERPKGSFSTLEIQRTEQGDSAMYLCASSRPSGGDTQYFGPGTRLTVL.

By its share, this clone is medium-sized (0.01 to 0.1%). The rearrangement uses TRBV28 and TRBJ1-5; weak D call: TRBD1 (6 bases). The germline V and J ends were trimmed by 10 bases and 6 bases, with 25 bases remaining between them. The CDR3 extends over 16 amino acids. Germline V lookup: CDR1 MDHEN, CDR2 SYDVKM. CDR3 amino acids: CAIRVQGRGKGQPQHF. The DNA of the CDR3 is TGTGCCATTAGGGTTCAGGGCAGGGGCAAGGGTCAGCCCCAGCATTTT.

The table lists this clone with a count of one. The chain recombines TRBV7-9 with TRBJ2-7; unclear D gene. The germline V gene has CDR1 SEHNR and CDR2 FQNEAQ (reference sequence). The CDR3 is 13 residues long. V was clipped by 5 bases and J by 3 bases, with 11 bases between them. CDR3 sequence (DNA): TGTGCCAGCAGCCCCCCATCCAACTACGAGCAGTACTTC. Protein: CASSPPSNYEQYF. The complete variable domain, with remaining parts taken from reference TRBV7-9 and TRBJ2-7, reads DTGVSQNPRHKITKRGQNVTFRCDPISEHNRLYWYRQTLGQGPEFLTYFQNEAQLEKSRLLSDRFSAERPKGSFSTLEIQRTEQGDSAMYLCASSPPSNYEQYFGPGTRLTVT.

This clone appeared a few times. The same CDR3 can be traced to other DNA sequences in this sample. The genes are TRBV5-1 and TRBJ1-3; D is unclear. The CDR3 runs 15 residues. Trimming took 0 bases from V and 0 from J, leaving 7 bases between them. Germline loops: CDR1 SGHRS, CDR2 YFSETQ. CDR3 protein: CASSLDSGSGNTIYF. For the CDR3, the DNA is TGCGCCAGCAGCTTGGATTCGGGCTCTGGAAACACCATATATTTT.

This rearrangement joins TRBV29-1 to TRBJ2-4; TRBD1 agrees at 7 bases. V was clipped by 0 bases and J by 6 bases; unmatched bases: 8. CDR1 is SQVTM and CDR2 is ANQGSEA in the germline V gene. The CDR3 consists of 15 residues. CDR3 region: CSVEDQRGLGNIQYF. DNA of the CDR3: TGCAGCGTTGAAGATCAAAGGGGGCTCGGAAACATTCAGTACTTC.

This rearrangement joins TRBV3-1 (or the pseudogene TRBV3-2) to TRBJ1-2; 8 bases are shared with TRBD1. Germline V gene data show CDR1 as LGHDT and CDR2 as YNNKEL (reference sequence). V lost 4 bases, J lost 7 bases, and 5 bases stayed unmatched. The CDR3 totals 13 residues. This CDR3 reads CASSPPGTGGYTF. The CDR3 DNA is TGTGCCAGCAGCCCCCCAGGGACAGGTGGCTACACCTTC.

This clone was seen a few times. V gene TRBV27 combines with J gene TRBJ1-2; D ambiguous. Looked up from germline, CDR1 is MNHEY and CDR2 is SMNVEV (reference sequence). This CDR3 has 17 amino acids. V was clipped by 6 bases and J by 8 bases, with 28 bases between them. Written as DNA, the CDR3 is TGTGCCAGCAGACACCATGGGAGTTACCTAAAAGCAAGAGGCTACACCTTC. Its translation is CASRHHGSYLKARGYTF.

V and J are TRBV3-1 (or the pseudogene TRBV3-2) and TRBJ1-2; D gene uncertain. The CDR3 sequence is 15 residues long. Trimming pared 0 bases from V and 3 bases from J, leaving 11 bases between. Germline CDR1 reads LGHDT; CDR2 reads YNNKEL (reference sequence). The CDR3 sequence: CASSQDALSDYGYTF. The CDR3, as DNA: TGTGCCAGCAGCCAAGATGCCCTTAGTGACTATGGCTACACCTTC.